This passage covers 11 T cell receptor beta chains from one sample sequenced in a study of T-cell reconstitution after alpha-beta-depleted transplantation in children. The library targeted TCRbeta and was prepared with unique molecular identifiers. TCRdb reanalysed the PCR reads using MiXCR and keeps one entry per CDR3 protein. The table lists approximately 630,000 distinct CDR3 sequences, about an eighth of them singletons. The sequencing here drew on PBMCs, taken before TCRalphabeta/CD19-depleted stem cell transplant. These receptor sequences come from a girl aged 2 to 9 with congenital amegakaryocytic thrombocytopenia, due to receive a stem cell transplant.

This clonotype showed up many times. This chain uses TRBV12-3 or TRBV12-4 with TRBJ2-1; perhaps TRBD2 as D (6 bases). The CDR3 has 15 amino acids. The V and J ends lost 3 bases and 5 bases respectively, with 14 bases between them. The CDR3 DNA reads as TGTGCCAGCAGTTTGGTCTCCGGGGGTCACAATGAGCAGTTCTTC. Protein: CASSLVSGGHNEQFF.

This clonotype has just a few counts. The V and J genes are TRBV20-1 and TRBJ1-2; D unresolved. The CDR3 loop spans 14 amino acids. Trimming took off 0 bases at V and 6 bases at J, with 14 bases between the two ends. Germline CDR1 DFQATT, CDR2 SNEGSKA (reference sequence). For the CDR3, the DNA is TGCAGTGCTAGAGATCCCGGATGGTCCGATGGCTACACCTTC. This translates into CSARDPGWSDGYTF.

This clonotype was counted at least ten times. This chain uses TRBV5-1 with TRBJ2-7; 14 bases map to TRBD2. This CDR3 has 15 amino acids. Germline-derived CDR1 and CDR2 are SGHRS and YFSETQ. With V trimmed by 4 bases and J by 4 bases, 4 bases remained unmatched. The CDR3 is CASSAGLAGEYEQYF. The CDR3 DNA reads TGCGCCAGCAGCGCGGGACTAGCGGGAGAGTACGAGCAGTACTTC. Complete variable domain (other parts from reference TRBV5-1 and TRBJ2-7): KAGVTQTPRYLIKTRGQQVTLSCSPISGHRSVSWYQQTPGQGLQFLFEYFSETQRNKGNFPGRFSGRQFSNSRSEMNVSTLELGDSALYLCASSAGLAGEYEQYFGPGTRLTVT.

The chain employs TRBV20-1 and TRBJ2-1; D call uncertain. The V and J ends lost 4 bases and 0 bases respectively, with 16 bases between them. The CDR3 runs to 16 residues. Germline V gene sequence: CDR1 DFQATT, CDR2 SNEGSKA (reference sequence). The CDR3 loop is CSANRLGASSYNEQFF. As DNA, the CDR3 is TGCAGTGCTAATCGCCTCGGCGCTAGCTCCTACAATGAGCAGTTCTTC.

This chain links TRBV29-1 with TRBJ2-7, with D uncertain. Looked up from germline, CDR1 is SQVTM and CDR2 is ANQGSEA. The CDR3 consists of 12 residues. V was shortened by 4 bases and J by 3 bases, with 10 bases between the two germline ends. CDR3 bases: TGCAGCGTTGGAGGAGATTTCTACGAGCAGTACTTC. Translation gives CSVGGDFYEQYF.

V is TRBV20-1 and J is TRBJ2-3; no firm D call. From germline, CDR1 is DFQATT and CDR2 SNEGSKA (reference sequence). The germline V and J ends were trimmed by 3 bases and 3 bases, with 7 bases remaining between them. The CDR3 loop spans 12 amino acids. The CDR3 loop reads CSARPQTDTQYF. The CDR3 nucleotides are TGCAGTGCTAGGCCCCAGACAGATACGCAGTATTTT.

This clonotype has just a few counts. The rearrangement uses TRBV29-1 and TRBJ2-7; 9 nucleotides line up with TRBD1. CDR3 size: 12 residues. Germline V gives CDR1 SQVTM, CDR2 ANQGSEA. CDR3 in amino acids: CSPGQGFHEQYF. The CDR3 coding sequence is TGCAGTCCGGGACAGGGATTCCACGAGCAGTACTTC.

CDR3: CASSAPLGTRASGANVLTF. CDR3 bases: TGTGCCAGCAGTGCACCCCTAGGGACACGCGCCTCTGGGGCCAACGTCCTGACTTTC. V gene TRBV2 combines with J gene TRBJ2-6; maybe TRBD1 (6 bases). V shed 4 bases and J shed 0 bases, with 19 bases lying between them. The CDR3 loop spans 19 amino acids. CDR1 and CDR2 (germline): SNHLY, FYNNEI.

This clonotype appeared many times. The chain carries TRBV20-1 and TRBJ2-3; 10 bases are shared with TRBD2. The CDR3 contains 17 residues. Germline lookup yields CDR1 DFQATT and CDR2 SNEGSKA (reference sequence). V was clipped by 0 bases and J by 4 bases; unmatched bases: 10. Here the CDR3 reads CSARDVASGSLSDTQYF. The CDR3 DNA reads TGCAGTGCTAGAGATGTGGCTAGCGGGAGTCTCTCAGATACGCAGTATTTT.

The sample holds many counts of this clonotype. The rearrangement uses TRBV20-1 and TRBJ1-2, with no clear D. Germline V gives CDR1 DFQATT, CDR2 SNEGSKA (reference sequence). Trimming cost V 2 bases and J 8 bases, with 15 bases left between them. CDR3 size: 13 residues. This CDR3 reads CSARRAALGGYTF. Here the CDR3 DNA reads TGCAGTGCTAGAAGGGCCGCGTTAGGCGGCTACACCTTC.

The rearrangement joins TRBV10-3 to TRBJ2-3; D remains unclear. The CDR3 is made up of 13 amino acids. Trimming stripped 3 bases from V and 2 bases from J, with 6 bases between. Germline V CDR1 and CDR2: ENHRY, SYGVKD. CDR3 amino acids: CAISEWDTDTQYF. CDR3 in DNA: TGTGCCATCAGTGAATGGGACACAGATACGCAGTATTTT.